This is a list of T cell receptor beta chains from one sample in a study of blood T cells in healthy people across ages. TCRdb passed the 5' RACE reads through MiXCR, listing each CDR3 protein once. The data contain fewer than 800,000 distinct CDR3 sequences, less than 40% of them singletons. Input material: blood. The receptors here all came from a woman aged 80 or over in good health. Both conserved end residues are part of each CDR3. D genes are given only for firm matches. Size tells how often a clone was seen (once, few, many) or the class of an expanded clone, and some rows leave it out.

clone_size: -
j_call: TRBJ1-3
v_call: TRBV3-1
d_call: -
cdr3_nt: TGTGCCAGCAGCCAAGGACAGAACTCTGGAAACACCATATATTTT
cdr3_aa: CASSQGQNSGNTIYF

clone_size: -
j_call: TRBJ2-3
v_call: TRBV12-3/TRBV12-4
d_call: -
cdr3_nt: TGTGCCAGCAGCTCAAATCCAACAGGGTCTGTGACCACAGATACGCAGTATTTT
cdr3_aa: CASSSNPTGSVTTDTQYF

clone_size: many
j_call: TRBJ1-2
v_call: TRBV11-2
d_call: -
cdr3_nt: TGTGCCAGCAGCTTGCGCCAGGGTGAGGACTATGGCTACACCTTC
cdr3_aa: CASSLRQGEDYGYTF

clone_size: few
j_call: TRBJ2-5
v_call: TRBV20-1
d_call: -
cdr3_nt: TGCAGTGGGATTGGCAGGAAAATCTACAATGAGCAGTACTTC
cdr3_aa: CSGIGRKIYNEQYF

clone_size: few
j_call: TRBJ1-6
v_call: TRBV28
d_call: TRBD1
cdr3_nt: TGTGCCAGCACCGATAGGGGCAGGGGGCTTGAACCCCTCCACTTT
cdr3_aa: CASTDRGRGLEPLHF

clone_size: many
j_call: TRBJ2-1
v_call: TRBV5-1
d_call: TRBD2
cdr3_nt: TGCGCCAGCAGCCAGACTAGCGGGGGGGCTGTGAATGAGCAGTTCTTC
cdr3_aa: CASSQTSGGAVNEQFF

clone_size: -
j_call: TRBJ2-7
v_call: TRBV12-5
d_call: -
cdr3_nt: TGTGCTAGTGGTTTGGTAGGCGAGCAGTACTTC
cdr3_aa: CASGLVGEQYF

clone_size: many
j_call: TRBJ2-5
v_call: TRBV7-8
d_call: TRBD1
cdr3_nt: TGTGCCAGCAGTCAACAGGGGCTTCGAGAGACCCAGTACTTC
cdr3_aa: CASSQQGLRETQYF

clone_size: many
j_call: TRBJ1-5
v_call: TRBV6-5
d_call: TRBD1
cdr3_nt: TGTGCCAGCAGCATACAGGGGGCGGGACAGCCCCAGCATTTT
cdr3_aa: CASSIQGAGQPQHF

clone_size: -
j_call: TRBJ1-2
v_call: TRBV5-6
d_call: -
cdr3_nt: TGTGCCAGCAGGGAGCGATCACCCAACTATGGCTACACCTTC
cdr3_aa: CASRERSPNYGYTF

clone_size: many
j_call: TRBJ2-7
v_call: TRBV11-3
d_call: TRBD1
cdr3_nt: TGTGCCAGCAGCTTAGGAGGGGCAGGGGGTTCCGAGCAGTACTTC
cdr3_aa: CASSLGGAGGSEQYF

clone_size: -
j_call: TRBJ2-3
v_call: TRBV28
d_call: -
cdr3_nt: TGTGCCAGCACCGCCCAGGGGCCCTCGTCGGGTACGCAGTATTTT
cdr3_aa: CASTAQGPSSGTQYF

clone_size: many
j_call: TRBJ2-7
v_call: TRBV18
d_call: TRBD1
cdr3_nt: TGTGCCAGCTCACCTCCGGGACAGGGATTCGAGCAGTACTTC
cdr3_aa: CASSPPGQGFEQYF

clone_size: many
j_call: TRBJ2-1
v_call: TRBV3-1
d_call: -
cdr3_nt: TGTGCCAGCAGCCGGGACCCCGCCTACAATGAGCAGTTCTTC
cdr3_aa: CASSRDPAYNEQFF

clone_size: many
j_call: TRBJ2-3
v_call: TRBV7-3
d_call: TRBD2
cdr3_nt: TGTGCCAGCAGCTTATTGGGTAGCGGGGGGACAGATACGCAGTATTTT
cdr3_aa: CASSLLGSGGTDTQYF

clone_size: many
j_call: TRBJ1-2
v_call: TRBV4-2
d_call: -
cdr3_nt: TGTGCCAGCAGCCAAGCTGATGCTCGGGCCTCCTCTGGCTACACCTTC
cdr3_aa: CASSQADARASSGYTF

clone_size: once
j_call: TRBJ2-2
v_call: TRBV24-1
d_call: TRBD2
cdr3_nt: TGTGCCACCAGTGATCTGACTAGCGGGAGGGGCGTGAACACCGGGGAGCTGTTTTTT
cdr3_aa: CATSDLTSGRGVNTGELFF

clone_size: few
j_call: TRBJ1-4
v_call: TRBV15
d_call: -
cdr3_nt: TGTGCCACCGGCAGAGAGGGCCGAAGTAATGAAAAACTGTTTTTT
cdr3_aa: CATGREGRSNEKLFF

clone_size: many
j_call: TRBJ1-2
v_call: TRBV30
d_call: -
cdr3_nt: TGTGCCTGGATGTACGGCTACACCTTC
cdr3_aa: CAWMYGYTF

clone_size: many
j_call: TRBJ2-1
v_call: TRBV6-1
d_call: TRBD1
cdr3_nt: TGTGCCAGCCGGGACAGTAAGTTGAGGGGGACCTACAATGAGCAGTTCTTC
cdr3_aa: CASRDSKLRGTYNEQFF

clone_size: -
j_call: TRBJ1-5
v_call: TRBV5-6
d_call: -
cdr3_nt: TGTGCCAGCAGCTTGGGGATCACCGGGCCCCAGCATTTT
cdr3_aa: CASSLGITGPQHF

clone_size: many
j_call: TRBJ2-5
v_call: TRBV25-1
d_call: -
cdr3_nt: TGTGCCAGCAGTGACCAGACAGAGACCCAGTACTTC
cdr3_aa: CASSDQTETQYF

clone_size: -
j_call: TRBJ2-5
v_call: TRBV30
d_call: TRBD1
cdr3_nt: TGTGCCTGGGCCGGACAGGGGATGGCAGAGACCCAGTACTTC
cdr3_aa: CAWAGQGMAETQYF

clone_size: few
j_call: TRBJ1-1
v_call: TRBV3-1
d_call: -
cdr3_nt: TGTGCCAGCAGCCAAGATCGAAGAGGGTCGGACACTGAAGCTTTCTTT
cdr3_aa: CASSQDRRGSDTEAFF

clone_size: -
j_call: TRBJ1-1
v_call: TRBV29-1
d_call: -
cdr3_nt: TGCAGCGGGGCGACAGCCCGCACTGAAGCTTTCTTT
cdr3_aa: CSGATARTEAFF

clone_size: many
j_call: TRBJ2-3
v_call: TRBV5-1
d_call: -
cdr3_nt: TGCGCCAGCAGCTTTAACGCGGGGGCGAGGACAGATACGCAGTATTTT
cdr3_aa: CASSFNAGARTDTQYF

clone_size: many
j_call: TRBJ2-5
v_call: TRBV20-1
d_call: TRBD1
cdr3_nt: TGCAGTGCTCCGCCCCAGGGGGCAGGGCAAGAGACCCAGTACTTC
cdr3_aa: CSAPPQGAGQETQYF

clone_size: many
j_call: TRBJ2-3
v_call: TRBV4-3
d_call: -
cdr3_nt: TGCGCCAGCAGCCAAGAGGGACGGGGGCCCACAGATACGCAGTATTTT
cdr3_aa: CASSQEGRGPTDTQYF

clone_size: many
j_call: TRBJ2-5
v_call: TRBV18
d_call: TRBD1
cdr3_nt: TGTGCCAGCTCACGTTTGGGGACAGGGAATTCAGAGACCCAGTACTTC
cdr3_aa: CASSRLGTGNSETQYF

clone_size: -
j_call: TRBJ1-1
v_call: TRBV29-1
d_call: TRBD1
cdr3_nt: TGCAGCGTGACTGGGGGGACAGGGTTCACTGAAGCTTTCTTT
cdr3_aa: CSVTGGTGFTEAFF

clone_size: -
j_call: TRBJ2-7
v_call: TRBV7-8
d_call: -
cdr3_nt: TGTGCCAGCACCCCCAGCCCAAACACCCCCTACGAGCAGTACTTC
cdr3_aa: CASTPSPNTPYEQYF

clone_size: many
j_call: TRBJ1-4
v_call: TRBV7-9
d_call: -
cdr3_nt: TGTGCCAGCAGCCTACGGGGTGGTGGGAGTGAAAAACTGTTTTTT
cdr3_aa: CASSLRGGGSEKLFF

clone_size: -
j_call: TRBJ2-2
v_call: TRBV4-1
d_call: -
cdr3_nt: TGCGCCAGCAGCCACGGACTAGGGGGCACCGGGGAGCTGTTTTTT
cdr3_aa: CASSHGLGGTGELFF

clone_size: -
j_call: TRBJ1-5
v_call: TRBV3-1
d_call: TRBD1
cdr3_nt: TGTGCCAGCAGCCAGTCCGCAGGGGGCGGGCAGCCCCAGCATTTT
cdr3_aa: CASSQSAGGGQPQHF

clone_size: many
j_call: TRBJ2-3
v_call: TRBV4-1
d_call: -
cdr3_nt: TGCGCCAGCAGCCAAGCTGCGCGGGGTGAATCAGATACGCAGTATTTT
cdr3_aa: CASSQAARGESDTQYF